The 28 T cell receptor beta chains below all came from one sample that was sequenced in a study of cytomegalovirus exposure and HLA in healthy donors. PCR involved 60 Vbeta and 13 Jbeta primers. Data came from immunoSEQ multiplex PCR; TCRdb stores just in-frame clones and leaves some out. The table includes about 160,000 clones, approximately 79% detected once. The sequenced material came from PBMCs. These TCRs come from a woman between 50 and 59 years old in good health and CMV-seropositive.

V usage is TRBV28 and J usage is TRBJ1-4, with no clear D. Per the germline V gene, CDR1 is MDHEN and CDR2 is SYDVKM. The V and J ends lost 1 base and 8 bases respectively, with 11 bases between them. CDR3 length equals 14 residues. CDR3 coding DNA: TGTGCCAGCAGTTTATTCGCCGGGAGGGAAAAACTGTTTTTT. It specifies CASSLFAGREKLFF.

This chain connects TRBV5-4 to TRBJ2-7, with TRBD2 matching over 8 bases. The trim removed 4 bases at V and 6 bases at J, leaving 15 bases unmatched. Per the germline V gene, CDR1 is SGHNT and CDR2 is YYREEE (reference sequence). The CDR3 sequence is 16 residues long. CDR3 protein: CASSLHSGLAGAEQYF. DNA for the CDR3: TGTGCCAGCAGCCTCCACTCTGGACTAGCCGGGGCCGAGCAGTACTTC.

The rearrangement uses TRBV5-4 and TRBJ2-7; TRBD1 aligns across 9 bases. The CDR3 spans 16 residues. Germline V gene lookup returns CDR1 SGHNT and CDR2 YYREEE (reference sequence). With V trimmed by 0 bases and J by 4 bases, 8 bases remained unmatched. CDR3 protein: CASSLGGTGFKYEQYF. The CDR3 nucleotides read TGTGCCAGCAGCTTGGGCGGGACAGGGTTTAAGTACGAGCAGTACTTC. Supplemented by reference TRBV5-4 and TRBJ2-7, the full variable domain reads ETGVTQSPTHLIKTRGQQVTLRCSSQSGHNTVSWYQQALGQGPQFIFQYYREEENGRGNFPPRFSGLQFPNYSSELNVNALELDDSALYLCASSLGGTGFKYEQYFGPGTRLTVT.

This sequence joins TRBV28 and TRBJ2-1, with 7 bases identical to TRBD1. Germline trimming cut 2 bases from V and 2 bases from J; bases unmatched to any gene: 3. This CDR3 is built from 15 residues. CDR1 is MDHEN and CDR2 is SYDVKM in the germline V gene. The CDR3 here is CASSLTQGAYNEQFF. The CDR3 nucleotides read TGTGCCAGCAGTTTAACCCAGGGGGCCTACAATGAGCAGTTCTTC.

This clone was seen just once. The V and J genes are TRBV19 and TRBJ1-1; 7 nucleotides align to TRBD1. The germline V gene has CDR1 LNHDA and CDR2 SQIVND (reference sequence). This CDR3 region has 15 residues. V shed 3 bases, J shed 0 bases, and the junction held 4 bases outside the gene matches. The CDR3 nucleotides read TGTGCCAGTAGTATCCCGACAGGGCTGAACACTGAAGCTTTCTTT. Translated: CASSIPTGLNTEAFF.

This clone has just a few counts. The chain couples TRBV9 to TRBJ2-5; 8 bases align to TRBD1. Germline V gene lookup returns CDR1 SGDLS and CDR2 YYNGEE. The length of the CDR3 is 14 residues. Trimming took 3 bases from V and 5 from J; bases not matched to a gene: 6. CDR3 sequence reads: CASSAGQGGETQYF. CDR3 sequence (DNA): TGTGCCAGCAGCGCAGGACAGGGTGGTGAGACCCAGTACTTC.

The rearrangement joins TRBV19 to TRBJ2-7; the D gene is possibly TRBD1 (5 bases). Looked up from germline, CDR1 is LNHDA and CDR2 is SQIVND (reference sequence). Trimming stripped 6 bases from V and 3 bases from J, with 12 bases between. The length of the CDR3 is 13 residues. CDR3 in DNA: TGTGCCAGTAGGGCGACAGATCACTACGAGCAGTACTTC. It yields the protein CASRATDHYEQYF.

This rearrangement joins TRBV6-6 to TRBJ2-7, with D possibly matching TRBD2 (7 bases). This CDR3 is built from 14 residues. The V gene lost 4 bases and the J gene lost 7 bases, with 17 bases spanning the gap. In germline, CDR1 is MNHNY, CDR2 SVGAGI (reference sequence). The CDR3 spells CASSWEGDLGEQYF. CDR3 in DNA: TGTGCCAGCAGTTGGGAGGGGGACTTAGGGGAGCAGTACTTC.

The CDR3 DNA reads as TGTGCCAGCTCTCGTACATCGGGAGCACAAAAATACACAGATACGCAGTATTTT. It specifies CASSRTSGAQKYTDTQYF. The chain carries TRBV18 and TRBJ2-3; D possibly corresponds to TRBD2 (6 bases). V was shortened by 6 bases and J by 2 bases, with 24 bases between the two germline ends. The CDR3 totals 18 residues. CDR1 is KGHSH and CDR2 is LQKENI in the germline V gene.

The chain joins TRBV12-5 to TRBJ2-7; 7 bases map to TRBD1. CDR1 is LGHNT, CDR2 FRNRAP, per germline. J gave up 1 base and V 5 bases, and 2 bases lay outside the gene matches. This CDR3 is 13 amino acids long. The CDR3 region has the DNA TGTGCTAGTGGTCGGGACAGTTCCTACGAGCAGTACTTC. Encoded protein: CASGRDSSYEQYF.

The rearrangement links TRBV13 to TRBJ2-1; D possibly corresponds to TRBD1 (6 bases). Trimming removed 8 bases from V and 3 bases from J, with 20 bases in between. The CDR3 has 16 residues. Germline V CDR1 and CDR2: PRHDT, FYEKMQ (reference sequence). The CDR3 DNA reads as TGTGCCAGCTTGGGGGCTGGACAGAACCTCTACAATGAGCAGTTCTTC. Residues: CASLGAGQNLYNEQFF.

The rearrangement joins TRBV11-2 to TRBJ2-3; 10 bases match TRBD2. CDR1 is SGHAT and CDR2 is FQNNGV in the germline V gene. J was trimmed by 4 bases and V by 5 bases; bases with no gene match: 0. This CDR3 is built from 13 residues. CDR3 coding DNA: TGTGCCAGCAGCGGACTAGCGGCAGATACGCAGTATTTT. It is translated as CASSGLAADTQYF.

The rearrangement uses TRBV2 and TRBJ2-7; possible D gene TRBD1, 5 bases. V lost 4 bases and J lost 0, with 13 bases in between. The V gene's germline CDR1 is SNHLY and CDR2 FYNNEI. The CDR3 spans 15 residues. In nucleotides, the CDR3 is TGTGCCAGCAGTGGGGTAGGGGTGGACTCCTACGAGCAGTACTTC. As protein: CASSGVGVDSYEQYF.

The chain has TRBV28 and TRBJ2-5; 9 bases line up with TRBD2. The CDR3 has 16 amino acids. The germline CDR1 and CDR2 sequences are MDHEN and SYDVKM. The trim removed 3 bases at V and 1 base at J, leaving 6 bases unmatched. CDR3 sequence: CASSFWLAGFQETQYF. The CDR3 DNA reads as TGTGCCAGCAGTTTTTGGCTAGCGGGGTTCCAAGAGACCCAGTACTTC.

The chain couples TRBV9 to TRBJ2-6, with D hard to call. Trimming took off 5 bases at V and 0 bases at J, with 6 bases between the two ends. CDR1 SGDLS and CDR2 YYNGEE come from the germline V gene. The CDR3 consists of 14 residues. This CDR3 reads CASSGHSGANVLTF. The CDR3 DNA reads as TGTGCCAGCAGTGGGCACTCTGGGGCCAACGTCCTGACTTTC.

The genes are TRBV20-1 and TRBJ1-2; the match to TRBD1 covers 7 bases. The ends lost 6 bases at V and 8 bases at J; junction bases unmatched: 6. This CDR3 is 11 amino acids long. From germline, CDR1 is DFQATT and CDR2 SNEGSKA (reference sequence). CDR3 region: CSAKTGNGYTF. CDR3 nucleotide sequence: TGCAGTGCCAAGACAGGGAACGGCTACACCTTC.

The chain combines TRBV11-2 with TRBJ2-7; a weak D match, TRBD2 (5 bases). CDR3 length: 15 amino acids. Germline CDR1 and CDR2: SGHAT and FQNNGV. V was cut by 0 bases and J by 3 bases, with 12 bases left in between. CDR3 sequence (DNA): TGTGCCAGCAGCTTAGATGAACTAGAAATCTACGAGCAGTACTTC. Encoded protein: CASSLDELEIYEQYF.

The chain carries TRBV4-3 and TRBJ1-2; D call uncertain. V dropped 0 bases and J dropped 7 bases, with 15 bases sitting between them. Germline values: CDR1 LGHNA, CDR2 YSLEER. The CDR3 spans 15 residues. The CDR3 region has the DNA TGCGCCAGCAGCCAAGAGGAGGGCGAACCGGGTGGCTACACCTTC. Its protein product is CASSQEEGEPGGYTF.

The count of this clone is one. V is TRBV4-1 and J is TRBJ2-1; TRBD2 matches at 11 bases. The CDR3 runs to 17 residues. Germline CDR1 MGHRA, CDR2 YSYEKL. The ends lost 4 bases at V and 3 bases at J; junction bases unmatched: 8. In DNA, the CDR3 is TGCGCCAGCAGCCCCACGCTGACTAGCGGGGACTACAATGAGCAGTTCTTC. Its protein product is CASSPTLTSGDYNEQFF.

V and J are TRBV28 and TRBJ2-7; 11 nucleotides align to TRBD1. The V gene end was trimmed by 7 bases and the J gene end by 6 bases; junction bases not matched to a gene: 8. Germline V gene sequence: CDR1 MDHEN, CDR2 SYDVKM. CDR3 length: 14 amino acids. The CDR3, as DNA: TGTGCCAGCATTTCCTCGGGACAGGGGGGCGAGCAGTACTTC. It translates to CASISSGQGGEQYF. The full variable domain, rest sourced from reference TRBV28 and TRBJ2-7, is DVKVTQSSRYLVKRTGEKVFLECVQDMDHENMFWYRQDPGLGLRLIYFSYDVKMKEKGDIPEGYSVSREKKERFSLILESASTNQTSMYLCASISSGQGGEQYFGPGTRLTVT.

This clone was counted only a few times. V usage is TRBV6-5 and J usage is TRBJ2-2; tentatively, D is TRBD1 (5 bases). The V gene lost 0 bases and the J gene lost 8 bases, with 13 bases spanning the gap. The germline V gene has CDR1 MNHEY and CDR2 SVGAGI. The CDR3 spans 15 residues. CDR3 coding DNA: TGTGCCAGCAGTTACTCGAGTCCTTCAGGGGGGGAGCTGTTTTTT. Translated, it gives CASSYSSPSGGELFF.

The chain links TRBV4-1 to TRBJ1-5, with TRBD1 identical over 7 bases. Trimming at V came to 1 base and at J to 0 bases, leaving 21 bases not matched to a gene. Germline values: CDR1 MGHRA, CDR2 YSYEKL. The CDR3 sequence is 22 residues long. In nucleotides, the CDR3 is TGCGCCAGCAGCCAAGCCGGAACAGGGGTTTTTGGTTTAGGGACTAGCAATCAGCCCCAGCATTTT. As protein: CASSQAGTGVFGLGTSNQPQHF.

This clone was found once. The chain joins TRBV6-5 to TRBJ2-7, with a weak D call TRBD2 (5 bases). The CDR3 covers 13 residues. Trimming removed 2 bases from V and 6 bases from J, with 11 bases in between. Germline values: CDR1 MNHEY, CDR2 SVGAGI. For the CDR3, the DNA is TGTGCCAGCAGTTACAGAAGCGGTTTCGAGCAGTACTTC. Protein: CASSYRSGFEQYF.

CDR3 nucleotides: TGTGCCCAAGGGGGATGGGATGGCTACACCTTC. Encoded protein: CAQGGWDGYTF. The chain uses TRBV30 and TRBJ1-2, with a possible D match to TRBD1 (6 bases). Per germline, CDR1 GTSNPN and CDR2 SVGIG (reference sequence). V shed 8 bases and J shed 6 bases, with 13 bases lying between them. The CDR3 totals 11 residues.

The V gene is TRBV13, the J gene TRBJ2-1, with D possibly TRBD2 on 6 matching bases. CDR1 and CDR2 (germline): PRHDT, FYEKMQ (reference sequence). Trimming took off 8 bases at V and 1 base at J, with 12 bases between the two ends. CDR3 length: 14 amino acids. The CDR3 loop is CASGFGRSYNEQFF. As DNA, the CDR3 is TGTGCCAGCGGGTTTGGGAGGTCCTACAATGAGCAGTTCTTC.

A few counts support this clone. CDR3 sequence (DNA): TGTGCCAGCAGTTCAGGGACAGGGGGCGCGAGCAATCAGCCCCAGCATTTT. Translation gives CASSSGTGGASNQPQHF. The rearrangement links TRBV27 to TRBJ1-5; TRBD1 agrees at 12 bases. CDR1 is MNHEY and CDR2 is SMNVEV in the germline V gene (reference sequence). This CDR3 region has 17 residues. The junction had 5 bases not matched to a gene; V was cut back by 4 bases and J by 1 base.

The rearrangement uses TRBV5-4 and TRBJ2-2; 8 positions match TRBD1. The J call could be wrong; TRBJ1-1 is a better fit for the DNA end. Germline lookup yields CDR1 SGHNT and CDR2 YYREEE (reference sequence). The CDR3 length is 13 residues. In DNA form, the CDR3 reads TGTGCCAGCAGCTTATCAGGGGGCGCGAAGGCTTTCTTT. Protein: CASSLSGGAKAFF.

This clone was counted only a few times. One junction end disagrees with the germline gene, perhaps due to a read error. The chain carries TRBV5-4 and TRBJ1-2; perhaps TRBD1 as D (5 bases). This CDR3 comprises 13 residues. Germline V lookup: CDR1 SGHNT, CDR2 YYREEE (reference sequence). CDR3 DNA: TGTGCCAGCAGCTTGAGGCAGGGAGGAACCATCAACTTC. The encoded protein is CASSLRQGGTINF. The variable domain in full, completed from reference TRBV5-4 and TRBJ1-2, reads ETGVTQSPTHLIKTRGQQVTLRCSSQSGHNTVSWYQQALGQGPQFIFQYYREEENGRGNFPPRFSGLQFPNYSSELNVNALELDDSALYLCASSLRQGGTINFGSGTRLTVV.